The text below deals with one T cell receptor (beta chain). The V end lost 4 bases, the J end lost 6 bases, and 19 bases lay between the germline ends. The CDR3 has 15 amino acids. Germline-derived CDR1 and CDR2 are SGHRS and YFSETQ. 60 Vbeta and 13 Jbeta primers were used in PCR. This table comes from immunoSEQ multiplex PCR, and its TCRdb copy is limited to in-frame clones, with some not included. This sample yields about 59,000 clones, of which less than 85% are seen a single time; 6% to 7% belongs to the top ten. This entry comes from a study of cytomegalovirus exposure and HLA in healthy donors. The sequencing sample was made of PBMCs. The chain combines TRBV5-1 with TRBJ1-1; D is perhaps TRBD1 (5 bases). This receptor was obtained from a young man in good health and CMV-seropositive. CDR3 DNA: TGCGCCAGCAGCCAAGATCTTGGGGGGAGGGCTGAAGCTTTCTTT. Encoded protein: CASSQDLGGRAEAFF.